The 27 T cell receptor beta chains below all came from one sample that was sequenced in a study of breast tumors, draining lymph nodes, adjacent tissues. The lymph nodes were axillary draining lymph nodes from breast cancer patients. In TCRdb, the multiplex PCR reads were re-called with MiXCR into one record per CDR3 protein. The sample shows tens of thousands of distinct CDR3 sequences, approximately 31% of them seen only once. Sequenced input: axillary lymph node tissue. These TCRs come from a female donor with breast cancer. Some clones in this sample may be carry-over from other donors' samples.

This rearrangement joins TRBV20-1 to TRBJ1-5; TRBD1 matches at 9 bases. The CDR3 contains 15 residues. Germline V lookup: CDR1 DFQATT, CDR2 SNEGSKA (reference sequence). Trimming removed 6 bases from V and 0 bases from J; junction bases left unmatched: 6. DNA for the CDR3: TGCAGTGCCAGGCTGACAGGGGGTAGCAATCAGCCCCAGCATTTT. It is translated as CSARLTGGSNQPQHF.

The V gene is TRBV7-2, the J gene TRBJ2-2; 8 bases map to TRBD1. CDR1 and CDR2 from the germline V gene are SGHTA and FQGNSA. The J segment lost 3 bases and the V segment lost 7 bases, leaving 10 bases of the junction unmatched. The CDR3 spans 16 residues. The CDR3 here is CASTPAGTGYTGELFF. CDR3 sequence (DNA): TGTGCCAGCACCCCCGCAGGGACAGGTTACACCGGGGAGCTGTTTTTT.

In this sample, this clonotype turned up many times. DNA for the CDR3: TGTGCCAGCGCCCGGACTGTCGGCGAGCAGTTCTTC. Translation gives CASARTVGEQFF. This rearrangement joins TRBV25-1 to TRBJ2-1; TRBD2 is a possible D gene (5 bases). V lost 8 bases, J lost 10 bases, and 15 bases lay in between. CDR3 length equals 12 residues. Germline-derived CDR1 and CDR2 are MGHDK and SYGVNS.

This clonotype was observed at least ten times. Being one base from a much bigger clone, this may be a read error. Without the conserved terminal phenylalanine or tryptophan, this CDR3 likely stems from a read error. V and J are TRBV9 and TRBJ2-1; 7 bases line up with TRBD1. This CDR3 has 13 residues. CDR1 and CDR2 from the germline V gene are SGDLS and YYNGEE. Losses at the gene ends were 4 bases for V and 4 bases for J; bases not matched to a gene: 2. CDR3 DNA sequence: TGTGCCAGCAGCTTGGGACAGTACAATGAGCAGTTCTCC. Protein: CASSLGQYNEQFS.

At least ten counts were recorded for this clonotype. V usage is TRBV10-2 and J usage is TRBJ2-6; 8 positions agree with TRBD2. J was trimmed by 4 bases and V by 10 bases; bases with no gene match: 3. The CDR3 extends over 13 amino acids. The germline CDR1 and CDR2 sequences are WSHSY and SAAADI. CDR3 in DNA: TGCGCCACGGGACTAGTGGGGGCCAACGTCCTGACTTTC. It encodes CATGLVGANVLTF.

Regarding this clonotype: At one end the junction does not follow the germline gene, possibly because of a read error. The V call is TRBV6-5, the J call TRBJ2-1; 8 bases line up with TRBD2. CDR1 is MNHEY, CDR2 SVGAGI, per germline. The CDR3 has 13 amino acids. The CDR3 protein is CASSHSGGGEQFF. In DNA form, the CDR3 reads TGTGCCAGCAGTCACTCGGGGGGGGGCGAGCAGTTCTTC.

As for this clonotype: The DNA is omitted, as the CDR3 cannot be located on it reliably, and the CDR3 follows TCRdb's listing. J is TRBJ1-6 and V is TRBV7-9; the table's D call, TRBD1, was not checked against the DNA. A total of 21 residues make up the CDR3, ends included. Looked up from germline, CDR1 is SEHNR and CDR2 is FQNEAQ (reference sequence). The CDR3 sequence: CASSFYICSASGTGYNSPLHF.

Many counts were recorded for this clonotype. The CDR3 here is CASSPGGLESYEQYF. The CDR3 DNA reads TGTGCCAGCAGTCCCGGGGGACTAGAATCCTACGAGCAGTACTTC. The chain links TRBV6-6 to TRBJ2-7; 8 nucleotides agree with TRBD2. The V gene's germline CDR1 is MNHNY and CDR2 SVGAGI (reference sequence). CDR3 length equals 15 residues. V was clipped by 5 bases and J by 1 base; unmatched bases: 7.

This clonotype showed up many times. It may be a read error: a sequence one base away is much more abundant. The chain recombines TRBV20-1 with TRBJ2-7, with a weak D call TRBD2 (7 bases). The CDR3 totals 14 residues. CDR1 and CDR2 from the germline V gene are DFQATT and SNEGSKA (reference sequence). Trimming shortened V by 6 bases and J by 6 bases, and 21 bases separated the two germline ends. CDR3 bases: TGCAGTGCCGACGGGGGGCAGGGGCGATCCGAGCAGTACTTC. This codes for CSADGGQGRSEQYF.

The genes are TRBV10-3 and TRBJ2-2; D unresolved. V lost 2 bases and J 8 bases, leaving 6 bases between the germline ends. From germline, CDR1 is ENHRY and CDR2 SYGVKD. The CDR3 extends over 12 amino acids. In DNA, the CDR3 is TGTGCCATCAGTGAGAGGTCAGGGGAGCTGTTTTTT. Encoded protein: CAISERSGELFF.

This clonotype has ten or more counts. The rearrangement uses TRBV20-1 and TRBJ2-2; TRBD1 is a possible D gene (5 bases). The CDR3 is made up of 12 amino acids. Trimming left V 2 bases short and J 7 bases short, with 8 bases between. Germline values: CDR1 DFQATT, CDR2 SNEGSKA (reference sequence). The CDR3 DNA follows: TGCAGTGCTAGAAGGGGCGACGGGGAGCTGTTTTTT. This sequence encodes CSARRGDGELFF.

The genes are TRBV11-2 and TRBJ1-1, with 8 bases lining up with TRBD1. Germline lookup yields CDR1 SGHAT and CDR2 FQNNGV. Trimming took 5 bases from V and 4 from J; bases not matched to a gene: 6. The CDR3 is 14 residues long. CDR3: CASSIGQGATEAFF. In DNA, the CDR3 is TGTGCCAGCAGCATTGGACAGGGAGCCACTGAAGCTTTCTTT. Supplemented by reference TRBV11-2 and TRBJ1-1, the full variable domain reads EAGVAQSPRYKIIEKRQSVAFWCNPISGHATLYWYQQILGQGPKLLIQFQNNGVVDDSQLPKDRFSAERLKGVDSTLKIQPAKLEDSAVYLCASSIGQGATEAFFGQGTRLTVV.

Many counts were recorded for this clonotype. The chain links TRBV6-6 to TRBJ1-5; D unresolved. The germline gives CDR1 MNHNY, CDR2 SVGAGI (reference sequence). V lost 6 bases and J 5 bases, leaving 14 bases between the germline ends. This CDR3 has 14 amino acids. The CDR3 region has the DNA TGTGCCAGCAGGCCGGGGAGCAGATATCAGCCCCAGCATTTT. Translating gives CASRPGSRYQPQHF.

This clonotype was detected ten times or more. CDR3 in amino acids: CASNPAGTGIQPQHF. The CDR3 nucleotides read TGTGCCAGCAACCCCGCCGGGACAGGGATTCAGCCCCAGCATTTT. The V gene is TRBV6-2 or TRBV6-3, the J gene TRBJ1-5, with 9 nucleotides matching TRBD1. This CDR3 region has 15 residues. Germline loops: CDR1 MNHEY, CDR2 SVGEGT. Unmatched junction bases numbered 10, after V lost 7 bases and J lost 6 bases.

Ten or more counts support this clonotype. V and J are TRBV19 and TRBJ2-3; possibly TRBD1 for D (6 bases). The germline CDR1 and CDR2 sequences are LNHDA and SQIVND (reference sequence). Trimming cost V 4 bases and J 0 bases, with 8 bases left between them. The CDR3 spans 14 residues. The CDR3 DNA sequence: TGTGCCAGTAGTAGGACAGCAAGCACAGATACGCAGTATTTT. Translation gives CASSRTASTDTQYF.

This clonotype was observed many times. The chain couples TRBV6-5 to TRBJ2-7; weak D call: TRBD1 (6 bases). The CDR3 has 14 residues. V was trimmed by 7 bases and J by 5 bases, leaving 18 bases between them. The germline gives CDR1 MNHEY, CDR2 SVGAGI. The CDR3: CASTGTGGWDEQYF. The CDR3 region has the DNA TGTGCCAGCACCGGCACTGGGGGCTGGGACGAGCAGTACTTC.

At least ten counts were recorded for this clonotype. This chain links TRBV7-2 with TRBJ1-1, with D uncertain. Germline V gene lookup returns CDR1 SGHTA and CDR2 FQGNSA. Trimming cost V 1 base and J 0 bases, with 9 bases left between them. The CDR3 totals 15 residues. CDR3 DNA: TGTGCCAGCAGCTTAGTTTCCAGCTTGAACACTGAAGCTTTCTTT. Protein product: CASSLVSSLNTEAFF.

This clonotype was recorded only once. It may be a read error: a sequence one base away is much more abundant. The CDR3 is CASSQEAAGGGGELFF. CDR3 bases: TGCGCCAGCAGCCAAGAAGCGGCGGGGGGTGGCGGGGAGCTGTTTTTT. This chain uses TRBV4-1 with TRBJ2-2; 8 nucleotides agree with TRBD2. In germline, CDR1 is MGHRA, CDR2 YSYEKL. With 0 bases clipped from V and 7 bases from J, the junction kept 7 bases outside the gene matches. The CDR3 length is 16 residues.

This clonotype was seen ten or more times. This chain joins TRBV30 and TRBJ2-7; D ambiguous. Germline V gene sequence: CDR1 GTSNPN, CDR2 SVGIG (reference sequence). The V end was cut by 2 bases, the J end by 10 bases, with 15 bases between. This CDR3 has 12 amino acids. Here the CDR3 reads CAWSLVAIGQYF. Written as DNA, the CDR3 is TGTGCCTGGAGTCTAGTCGCCATCGGACAGTACTTC.

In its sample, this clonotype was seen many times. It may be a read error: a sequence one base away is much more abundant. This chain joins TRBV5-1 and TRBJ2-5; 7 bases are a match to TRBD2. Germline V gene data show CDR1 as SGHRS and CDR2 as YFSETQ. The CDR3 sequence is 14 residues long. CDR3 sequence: CASSQSGTQDTQYF. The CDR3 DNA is TGCGCCAGCAGCCAAAGCGGGACCCAAGACACCCAGTACTTC.

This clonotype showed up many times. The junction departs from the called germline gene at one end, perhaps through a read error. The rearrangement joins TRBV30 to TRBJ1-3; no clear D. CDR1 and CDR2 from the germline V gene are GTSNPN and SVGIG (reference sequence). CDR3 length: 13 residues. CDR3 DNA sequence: TGTGCATGGAGCGGGGATTCTGGAAACACCATATATTTT. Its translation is CAWSGDSGNTIYF.

Here the CDR3 reads CTAVRGRDEQFF. Here the CDR3 DNA reads TGCACCGCAGTCCGGGGAAGGGATGAGCAGTTCTTC. V and J are TRBV20-1 and TRBJ2-1; D may be TRBD2 (5 bases). Germline V gene data show CDR1 as DFQATT and CDR2 as SNEGSKA (reference sequence). The CDR3 spans 12 residues.

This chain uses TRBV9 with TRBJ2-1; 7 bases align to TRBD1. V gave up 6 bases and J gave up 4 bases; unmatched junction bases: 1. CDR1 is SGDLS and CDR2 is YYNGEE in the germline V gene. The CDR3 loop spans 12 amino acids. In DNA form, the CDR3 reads TGTGCCAGCACGGGACAGTACAATGAGCAGTTCTTC. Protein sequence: CASTGQYNEQFF.

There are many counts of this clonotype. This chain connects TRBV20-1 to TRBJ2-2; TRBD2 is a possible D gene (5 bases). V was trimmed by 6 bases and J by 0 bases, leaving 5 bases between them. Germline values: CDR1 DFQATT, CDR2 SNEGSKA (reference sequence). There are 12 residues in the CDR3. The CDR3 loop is CSALANTGELFF. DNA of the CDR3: TGCAGTGCACTAGCGAACACCGGGGAGCTGTTTTTT.

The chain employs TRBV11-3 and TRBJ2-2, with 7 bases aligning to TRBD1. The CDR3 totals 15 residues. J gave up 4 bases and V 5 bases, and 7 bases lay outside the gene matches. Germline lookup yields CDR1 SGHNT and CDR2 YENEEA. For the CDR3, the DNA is TGTGCCAGCAGCCTGGACAGGTGGAGCACCGGGGAGCTGTTTTTT. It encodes CASSLDRWSTGELFF.

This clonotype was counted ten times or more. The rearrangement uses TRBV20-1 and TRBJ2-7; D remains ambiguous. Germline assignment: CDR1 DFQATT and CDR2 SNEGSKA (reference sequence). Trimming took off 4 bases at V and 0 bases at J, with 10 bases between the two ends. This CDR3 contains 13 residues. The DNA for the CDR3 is TGCAGTGCTACCCAGTCCTACTCCTACGAGCAGTACTTC. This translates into CSATQSYSYEQYF.

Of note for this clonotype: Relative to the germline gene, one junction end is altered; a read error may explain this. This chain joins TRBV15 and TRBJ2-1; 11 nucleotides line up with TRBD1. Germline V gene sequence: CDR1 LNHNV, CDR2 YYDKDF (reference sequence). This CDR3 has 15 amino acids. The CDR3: CATGRGGQGAYEQFF. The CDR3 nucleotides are TGTGCCACCGGCAGAGGCGGACAGGGGGCCTACGAGCAGTTCTTC.